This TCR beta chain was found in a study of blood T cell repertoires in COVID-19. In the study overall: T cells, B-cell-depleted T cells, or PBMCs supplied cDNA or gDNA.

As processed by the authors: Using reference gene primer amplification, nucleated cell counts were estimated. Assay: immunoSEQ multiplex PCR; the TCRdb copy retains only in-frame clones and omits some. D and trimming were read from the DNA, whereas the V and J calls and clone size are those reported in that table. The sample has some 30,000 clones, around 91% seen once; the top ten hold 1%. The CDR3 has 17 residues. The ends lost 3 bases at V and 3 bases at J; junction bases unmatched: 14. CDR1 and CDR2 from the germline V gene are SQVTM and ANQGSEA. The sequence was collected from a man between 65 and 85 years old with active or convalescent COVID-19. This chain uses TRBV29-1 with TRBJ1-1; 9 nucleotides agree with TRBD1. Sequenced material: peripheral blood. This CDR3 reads CSVDYDRGLGRDTEAFF. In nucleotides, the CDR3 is TGCAGCGTTGACTACGACAGGGGGTTGGGAAGGGACACTGAAGCTTTCTTT.